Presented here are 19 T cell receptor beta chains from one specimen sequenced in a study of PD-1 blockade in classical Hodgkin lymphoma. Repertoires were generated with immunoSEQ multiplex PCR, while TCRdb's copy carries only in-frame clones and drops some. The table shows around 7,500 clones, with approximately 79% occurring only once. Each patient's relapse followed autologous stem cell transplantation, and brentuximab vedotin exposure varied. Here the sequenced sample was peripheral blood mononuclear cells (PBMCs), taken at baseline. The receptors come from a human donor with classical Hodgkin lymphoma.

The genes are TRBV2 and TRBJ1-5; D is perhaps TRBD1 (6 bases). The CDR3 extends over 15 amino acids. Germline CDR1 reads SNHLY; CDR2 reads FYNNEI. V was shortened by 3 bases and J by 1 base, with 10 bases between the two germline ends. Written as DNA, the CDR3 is TGTGCCAGCAGTGATCTACAGGGAAGCAATCAGCCCCAGCATTTT. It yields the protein CASSDLQGSNQPQHF.

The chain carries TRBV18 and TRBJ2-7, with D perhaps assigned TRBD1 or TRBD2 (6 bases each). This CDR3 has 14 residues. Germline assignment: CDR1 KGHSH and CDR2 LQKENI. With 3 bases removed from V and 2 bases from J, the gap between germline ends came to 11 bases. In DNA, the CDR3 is TGTGCCAGCTCACCGCGGGACACTCCCTACGAGCAGTACTTC. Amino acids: CASSPRDTPYEQYF.

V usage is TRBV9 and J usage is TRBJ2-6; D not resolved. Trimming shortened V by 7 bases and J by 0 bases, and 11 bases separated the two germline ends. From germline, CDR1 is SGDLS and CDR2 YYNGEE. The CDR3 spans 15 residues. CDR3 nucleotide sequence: TGTGCCAGCCGTTTAAGTGTCTCTGGGGCCAACGTCCTGACTTTC. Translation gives CASRLSVSGANVLTF.

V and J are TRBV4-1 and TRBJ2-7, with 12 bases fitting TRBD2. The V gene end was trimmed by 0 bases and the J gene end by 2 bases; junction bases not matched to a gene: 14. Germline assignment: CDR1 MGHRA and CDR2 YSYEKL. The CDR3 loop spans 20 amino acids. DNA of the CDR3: TGCGCCAGCAGCCAAGATTTCAATCGACTAGCGGGAGTATGGACCTACGAGCAGTACTTC. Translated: CASSQDFNRLAGVWTYEQYF.

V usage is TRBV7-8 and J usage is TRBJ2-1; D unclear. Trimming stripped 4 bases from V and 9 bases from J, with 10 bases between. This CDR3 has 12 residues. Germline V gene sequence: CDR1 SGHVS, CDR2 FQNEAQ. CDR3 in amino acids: CASSSLVREQFF. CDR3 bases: TGTGCCAGCAGCTCCCTCGTACGTGAGCAGTTCTTC.

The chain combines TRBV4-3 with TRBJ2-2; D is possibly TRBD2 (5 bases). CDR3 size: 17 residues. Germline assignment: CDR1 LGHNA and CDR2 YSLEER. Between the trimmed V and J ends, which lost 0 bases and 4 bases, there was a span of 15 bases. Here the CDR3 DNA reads TGCGCCAGCAGCCAAGATGGAGGCGGAGCTTTCACCGGGGAGCTGTTTTTT. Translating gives CASSQDGGGAFTGELFF.

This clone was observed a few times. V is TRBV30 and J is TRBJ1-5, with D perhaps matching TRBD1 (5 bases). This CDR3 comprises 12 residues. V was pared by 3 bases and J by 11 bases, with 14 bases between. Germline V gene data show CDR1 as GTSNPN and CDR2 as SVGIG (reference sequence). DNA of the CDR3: TGTGCCTGGAGCGACATTGGGGGTACCCAGCATTTT. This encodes CAWSDIGGTQHF.

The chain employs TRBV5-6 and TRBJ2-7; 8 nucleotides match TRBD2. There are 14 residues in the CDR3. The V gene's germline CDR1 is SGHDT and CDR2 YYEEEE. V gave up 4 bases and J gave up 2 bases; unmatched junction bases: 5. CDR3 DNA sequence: TGTGCCAGCAGCGTGGGACTAGGGGCCTACGAGCAGTACTTC. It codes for CASSVGLGAYEQYF.

This CDR3 reads CAAGEQEQYF. Written as DNA, the CDR3 is TGTGCCGCTGGGGAGCAAGAGCAGTACTTC. The V and J genes are TRBV27 and TRBJ2-7; tentatively, D is TRBD2 (5 bases). The V gene's germline CDR1 is MNHEY and CDR2 SMNVEV (reference sequence). The V end was cut by 11 bases, the J end by 7 bases, with 12 bases between. CDR3 size: 10 residues.

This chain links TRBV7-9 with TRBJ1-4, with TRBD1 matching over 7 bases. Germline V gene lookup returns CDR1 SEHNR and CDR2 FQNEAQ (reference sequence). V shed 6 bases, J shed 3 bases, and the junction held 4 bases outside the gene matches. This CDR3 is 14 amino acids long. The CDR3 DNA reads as TGTGCCAGCAGTCGGGACAGATCTAATGAAAAACTGTTTTTT. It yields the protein CASSRDRSNEKLFF.

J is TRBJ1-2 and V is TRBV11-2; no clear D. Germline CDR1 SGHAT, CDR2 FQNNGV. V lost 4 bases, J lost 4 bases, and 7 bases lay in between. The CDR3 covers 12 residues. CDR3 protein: CASSSEAYGYTF. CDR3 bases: TGTGCCAGCAGCTCGGAGGCCTATGGCTACACCTTC.

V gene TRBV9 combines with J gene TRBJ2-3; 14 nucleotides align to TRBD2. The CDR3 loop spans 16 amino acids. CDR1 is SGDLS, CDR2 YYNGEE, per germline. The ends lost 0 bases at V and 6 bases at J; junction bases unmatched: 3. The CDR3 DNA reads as TGTGCCAGCAGCGTAGTTGGGACTAGCGGGAGTGATACGCAGTATTTT. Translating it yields CASSVVGTSGSDTQYF.

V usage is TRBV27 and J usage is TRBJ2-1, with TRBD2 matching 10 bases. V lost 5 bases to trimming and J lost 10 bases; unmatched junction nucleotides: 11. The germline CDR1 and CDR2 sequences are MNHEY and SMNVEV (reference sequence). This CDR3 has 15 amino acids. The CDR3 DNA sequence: TGTGCCAGCAGTCCGCTCCTAGCGGGAGATCGGGAGCAGTTCTTC. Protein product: CASSPLLAGDREQFF.

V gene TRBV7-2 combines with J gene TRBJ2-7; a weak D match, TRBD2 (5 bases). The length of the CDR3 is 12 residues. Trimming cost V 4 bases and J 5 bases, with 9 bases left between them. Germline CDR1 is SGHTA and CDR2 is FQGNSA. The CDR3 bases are TGTGCCAGCAGCTCAAGGACTGACGAGCAGTACTTC. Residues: CASSSRTDEQYF. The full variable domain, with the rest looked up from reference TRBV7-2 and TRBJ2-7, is GAGVSQSPSNKVTEKGKDVELRCDPISGHTALYWYRQSLGQGLEFLIYFQGNSAPDKSGLPSDRFSAERTGGSVSTLTIQRTQQEDSAVYLCASSSRTDEQYFGPGTRLTVT.

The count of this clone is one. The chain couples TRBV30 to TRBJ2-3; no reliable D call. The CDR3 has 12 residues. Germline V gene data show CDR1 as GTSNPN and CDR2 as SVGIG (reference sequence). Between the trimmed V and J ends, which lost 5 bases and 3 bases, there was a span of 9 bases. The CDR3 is CAWGIGTDTQYF. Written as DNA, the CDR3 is TGTGCCTGGGGCATCGGGACAGATACGCAGTATTTT.

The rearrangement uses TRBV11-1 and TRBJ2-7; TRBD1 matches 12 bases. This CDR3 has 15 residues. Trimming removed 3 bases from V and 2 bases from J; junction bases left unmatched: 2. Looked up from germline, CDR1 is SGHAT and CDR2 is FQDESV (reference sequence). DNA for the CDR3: TGTGCCAGCAGCTTGGGGACAGGGGGCCCCTACGAGCAGTACTTC. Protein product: CASSLGTGGPYEQYF.

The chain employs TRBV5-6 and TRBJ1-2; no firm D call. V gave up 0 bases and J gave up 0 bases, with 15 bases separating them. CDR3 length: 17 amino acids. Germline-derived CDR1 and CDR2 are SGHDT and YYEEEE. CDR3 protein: CASSLGPLRAANYGYTF. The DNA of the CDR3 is TGTGCCAGCAGCTTGGGGCCCTTGAGGGCCGCTAACTATGGCTACACCTTC. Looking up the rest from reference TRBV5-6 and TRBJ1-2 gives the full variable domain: DAGVTQSPTHLIKTRGQQVTLRCSPKSGHDTVSWYQQALGQGPQFIFQYYEEEERQRGNFPDRFSGHQFPNYSSELNVNALLLGDSALYLCASSLGPLRAANYGYTFGSGTRLTVV.

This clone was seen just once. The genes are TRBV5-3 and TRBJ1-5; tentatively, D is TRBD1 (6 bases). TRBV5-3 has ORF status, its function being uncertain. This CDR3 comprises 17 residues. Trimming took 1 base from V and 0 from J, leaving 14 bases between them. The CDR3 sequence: CARSLRQGRNSNQPQHF. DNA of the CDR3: TGTGCCAGAAGCTTGAGGCAGGGGAGGAATAGCAATCAGCCCCAGCATTTT.

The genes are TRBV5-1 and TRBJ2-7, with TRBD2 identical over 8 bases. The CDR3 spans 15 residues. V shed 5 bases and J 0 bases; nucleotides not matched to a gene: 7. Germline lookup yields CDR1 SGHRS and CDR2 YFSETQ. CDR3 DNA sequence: TGCGCCAGCAGTGGGCTAGCGGGTTCCTCCTACGAGCAGTACTTC. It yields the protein CASSGLAGSSYEQYF.